The 21 T cell receptor beta chains in this list originate from one sample, sequenced in a study of beta chain features in type 1 diabetes. General study findings and limits: When Type 1 diabetes patients were examined, their TCRB CDR3s proved moderately but significantly shorter in all four CD4+ subsets.

The whole isolated RNA underwent reverse transcription, so sequencing captured expressed TCRB transcripts. The table came from immunoSEQ multiplex PCR; TCRdb's copy has only in-frame clones and leaves some out. The sample consists of roughly 260,000 clones, around 20% of them appearing once. Their antigens remain unidentified. Sequencing was done on a sample of naive CD4+ T cells from blood. All receptors come from a woman in her 40s with type 1 diabetes.

V usage is TRBV5-4 and J usage is TRBJ1-4; D ambiguous. CDR1 and CDR2 (germline): SGHNT, YYREEE (reference sequence). The CDR3 spans 14 residues. V was shortened by 3 bases and J by 0 bases, with 6 bases between the two germline ends. The DNA of the CDR3 is TGTGCCAGCAGCTCGACATCAACTAATGAAAAACTGTTTTTT. It encodes CASSSTSTNEKLFF.

The J gene is TRBJ1-1, the V gene TRBV23-1; maybe TRBD1 (6 bases). TRBV23-1 is an ORF, with its function uncertain. The V end was cut by 0 bases, the J end by 5 bases, with 13 bases between. CDR3 length: 15 amino acids. The CDR3 loop reads CASSQSHGQRTEAFF. In nucleotides, the CDR3 is TGCGCCAGCAGTCAATCGCACGGACAGCGTACTGAAGCTTTCTTT.

This clone was observed a handful of times. This rearrangement joins TRBV5-4 to TRBJ2-1; D is ambiguous. Germline CDR1 is SGHNT and CDR2 is YYREEE (reference sequence). The V end lost 0 bases, the J end lost 6 bases, and 7 bases lay between the germline ends. The CDR3 sequence is 13 residues long. CDR3 coding DNA: TGTGCCAGCAGCTTGGAGATAGCCAATGAGCAGTTCTTC. This translates into CASSLEIANEQFF.

With regard to this clone: Additional DNA sequences in this sample encode the identical CDR3. The chain combines TRBV11-3 with TRBJ2-3; no definite D call. CDR1 is SGHNT, CDR2 YENEEA, per germline. The CDR3 runs 14 residues. V was trimmed by 1 base and J by 2 bases, leaving 7 bases between them. CDR3 residues: CASSLGGSTDTQYF. CDR3 nucleotides: TGTGCCAGCAGCTTAGGAGGATCCACAGATACGCAGTATTTT.

V is TRBV6-5 and J is TRBJ2-7; a possible D gene is TRBD2 (6 bases). The ends were cut back, 7 bases at V and 0 bases at J, with 10 bases in the middle. Germline CDR1 reads MNHEY; CDR2 reads SVGAGI. The CDR3 length is 13 residues. The CDR3 sequence: CASMRDASYEQYF. DNA of the CDR3: TGTGCCAGCATGCGGGACGCCTCCTACGAGCAGTACTTC.

The chain's CDR3 is CSVDFIRGETQYF. In nucleotides, the CDR3 is TGCAGCGTTGATTTCATACGCGGTGAGACCCAGTACTTC. The rearrangement links TRBV29-1 to TRBJ2-5; D unresolved. CDR3 size: 13 residues. The V gene's germline CDR1 is SQVTM and CDR2 ANQGSEA. V was trimmed by 3 bases and J by 5 bases, leaving 13 bases between them.

In DNA form, the CDR3 reads TGTGCCAGCAGCATGTCGGCGGATACCTACAATGAGCAGTTCTTC. Translating gives CASSMSADTYNEQFF. The rearrangement links TRBV9 to TRBJ2-1; D gene uncertain. Trimming removed 4 bases at V and 2 bases at J, with 13 bases between. The CDR3 consists of 15 residues. Germline V gene sequence: CDR1 SGDLS, CDR2 YYNGEE.

The chain uses TRBV6-4 and TRBJ2-1; D may be TRBD2 (7 bases). This CDR3 spans 14 amino acids. Germline CDR1 and CDR2: MRHNA and SNTAGT. V was clipped by 5 bases and J by 7 bases, with 15 bases between them. The CDR3 DNA is TGTGCCAGCAGTCAAGCGGGACATAGAAATGAGCAGTTCTTC. Its protein is CASSQAGHRNEQFF.

This clone was seen a few times. This sequence joins TRBV7-9 and TRBJ1-2; possibly TRBD1 for D (5 bases). Germline CDR1 and CDR2: SEHNR and FQNEAQ (reference sequence). Trimming removed 3 bases at V and 4 bases at J, with 6 bases between. The CDR3 has 12 amino acids. The CDR3 loop is CASSFDSYGYTF. DNA of the CDR3: TGTGCCAGCAGCTTTGACAGCTATGGCTACACCTTC.

The chain joins TRBV19 to TRBJ2-7; D perhaps matches TRBD2 (5 bases). This CDR3 has 13 residues. CDR1 and CDR2 from the germline V gene are LNHDA and SQIVND (reference sequence). The CDR3 is CSCAGHPTYEQYF. CDR3 DNA sequence: TGTTCGTGTGCGGGCCACCCGACCTACGAGCAGTACTTC. Combining the CDR3 with reference TRBV19 and TRBJ2-7 gives the whole variable domain DGGITQSPKYLFRKEGQNVTLSCEQNLNHDAMYWYRQDPGQGLRLIYYSQIVNDFQKGDIAEGYSVSREKKESFPLTVTSAQKNPTAFYLCSCAGHPTYEQYFGPGTRLTVT.

This clone appeared a few times. The J gene is TRBJ2-1, the V gene TRBV10-3, with TRBD2 matching over 10 bases. Germline V gene data show CDR1 as ENHRY and CDR2 as SYGVKD. The CDR3 has 15 residues. Trimming removed 5 bases from V and 5 bases from J; junction bases left unmatched: 6. The CDR3 DNA follows: TGTGCCATCAGTAGGACTAGCGGAGACGACAATGAGCAGTTCTTC. Translation: CAISRTSGDDNEQFF.

This clone showed up just a few times. V is TRBV2 and J is TRBJ2-7; D is undetermined. The CDR3 is made up of 12 amino acids. Germline values: CDR1 SNHLY, CDR2 FYNNEI. Trimming pared 2 bases from V and 9 bases from J, leaving 11 bases between. CDR3 sequence: CASSESRHGQYF. CDR3 DNA: TGTGCCAGCAGTGAAAGCCGACATGGGCAGTACTTC.

The sample holds one count of this clone. The chain employs TRBV9 and TRBJ2-1, with 14 bases matching TRBD2. The CDR3 totals 15 residues. CDR1 and CDR2 (germline): SGDLS, YYNGEE. J lost 8 bases, V lost 3 bases, and 4 bases had no gene match. CDR3 region: CASSAGTSGSHEQFF. CDR3 DNA sequence: TGTGCCAGCAGCGCTGGGACTAGCGGGAGCCATGAGCAGTTCTTC.

This clone showed up just a few times. The chain couples TRBV28 to TRBJ2-2; D is unresolved. V was clipped by 3 bases and J by 7 bases, with 9 bases between them. Per the germline V gene, CDR1 is MDHEN and CDR2 is SYDVKM. The CDR3 loop spans 13 amino acids. The CDR3 DNA is TGTGCCAGCAGTTTGTCCAGAAGCGGGGAGCTGTTTTTT. Amino acid sequence: CASSLSRSGELFF.

The chain is built from TRBV10-3 and TRBJ2-5; 9 nucleotides agree with TRBD2. Losses at the gene ends were 4 bases for V and 2 bases for J; bases not matched to a gene: 5. CDR1 ENHRY and CDR2 SYGVKD come from the germline V gene. The CDR3 consists of 15 residues. CDR3 in amino acids: CAISGQRGVQETQYF. DNA of the CDR3: TGTGCCATCAGTGGGCAGCGGGGGGTACAAGAGACCCAGTACTTC.

This clone has only a few counts. The V gene is TRBV13, the J gene TRBJ1-2, with 8 bases identical to TRBD1. Germline CDR1 and CDR2: PRHDT and FYEKMQ (reference sequence). Losses at the gene ends were 1 base for V and 8 bases for J; bases not matched to a gene: 3. The CDR3 contains 13 residues. For the CDR3, the DNA is TGTGCCAGCAGCTTAGCCAGGGGGCAGGGCTACACCTTC. Its protein is CASSLARGQGYTF.

This chain links TRBV28 with TRBJ2-7; D is perhaps TRBD1 (6 bases). The V end was cut by 3 bases, the J end by 1 base, with 13 bases between. CDR3 length: 15 amino acids. Germline V lookup: CDR1 MDHEN, CDR2 SYDVKM. CDR3 in DNA: TGTGCCAGCAGTTTCAGTGGACAGTTTTCCTACGAGCAGTACTTC. This sequence encodes CASSFSGQFSYEQYF.

The chain couples TRBV6-5 to TRBJ1-6; possible D gene TRBD1, 6 bases. V lost 6 bases to trimming and J lost 8 bases, with 14 bases between them. The CDR3 is made up of 14 amino acids. Germline assignment: CDR1 MNHEY and CDR2 SVGAGI. CDR3 sequence (DNA): TGTGCCAGCAGAACAGGGAATAGGGATTCACCCCTCCACTTT. Amino acids: CASRTGNRDSPLHF.

The chain is built from TRBV29-1 and TRBJ2-1; maybe TRBD2 (5 bases). V dropped 1 base and J dropped 8 bases, with 12 bases sitting between them. This CDR3 comprises 13 residues. The germline V gene has CDR1 SQVTM and CDR2 ANQGSEA. The CDR3 loop is CSVEVGVGYEQFF. The DNA for the CDR3 is TGCAGCGTTGAAGTCGGGGTAGGGTATGAGCAGTTCTTC.

J is TRBJ2-1 and V is TRBV5-4; 9 bases match TRBD2. Germline V gene lookup returns CDR1 SGHNT and CDR2 YYREEE (reference sequence). Trimming removed 5 bases from V and 0 bases from J; junction bases left unmatched: 3. The CDR3 is 15 amino acids. For the CDR3, the DNA is TGTGCCAGCAGTAGCGGGGGAGGCTCCTACAATGAGCAGTTCTTC. Translating it yields CASSSGGGSYNEQFF.

In its sample, this clone was seen a few times. The same CDR3 also results from other DNA sequences found in this sample. V and J are TRBV28 and TRBJ2-5; TRBD2 aligns across 8 bases. Germline CDR1 MDHEN, CDR2 SYDVKM. V was pared by 3 bases and J by 3 bases, with 0 bases of the junction left unmatched. The length of the CDR3 is 13 residues. Here the CDR3 reads CASSFGGEETQYF. The CDR3 DNA is TGTGCCAGCAGTTTCGGGGGGGAAGAGACCCAGTACTTC.